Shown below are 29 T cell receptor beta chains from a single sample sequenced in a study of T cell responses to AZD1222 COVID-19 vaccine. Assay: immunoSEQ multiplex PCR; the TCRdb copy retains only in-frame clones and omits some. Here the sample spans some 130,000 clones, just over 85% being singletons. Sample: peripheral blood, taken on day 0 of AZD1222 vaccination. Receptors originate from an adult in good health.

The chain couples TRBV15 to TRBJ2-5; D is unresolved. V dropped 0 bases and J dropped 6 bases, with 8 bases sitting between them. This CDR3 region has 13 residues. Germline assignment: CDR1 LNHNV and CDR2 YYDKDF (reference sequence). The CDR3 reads CATSRDPGKTQYF. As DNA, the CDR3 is TGTGCCACCAGCAGAGATCCCGGAAAGACCCAGTACTTC.

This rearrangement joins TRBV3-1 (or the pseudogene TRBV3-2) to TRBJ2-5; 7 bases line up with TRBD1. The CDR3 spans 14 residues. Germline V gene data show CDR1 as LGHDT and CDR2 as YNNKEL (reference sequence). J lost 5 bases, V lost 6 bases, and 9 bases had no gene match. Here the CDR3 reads CASSYRGFGETQYF. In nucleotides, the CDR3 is TGTGCCAGCAGTTACAGGGGTTTCGGGGAGACCCAGTACTTC.

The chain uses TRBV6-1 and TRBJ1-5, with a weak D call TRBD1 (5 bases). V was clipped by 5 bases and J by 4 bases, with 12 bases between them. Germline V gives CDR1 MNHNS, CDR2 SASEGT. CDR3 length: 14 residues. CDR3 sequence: CASSLRVGNQPQHF. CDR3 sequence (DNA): TGTGCCAGCAGTCTCAGGGTGGGGAATCAGCCCCAGCATTTT.

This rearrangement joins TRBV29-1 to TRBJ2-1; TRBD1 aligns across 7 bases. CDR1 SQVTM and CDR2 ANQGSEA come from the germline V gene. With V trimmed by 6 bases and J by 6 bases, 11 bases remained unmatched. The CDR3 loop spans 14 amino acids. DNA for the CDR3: TGCAGCGTCGGCAGACAGGGAATTGGCAATGAGCAGTTCTTC. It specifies CSVGRQGIGNEQFF.

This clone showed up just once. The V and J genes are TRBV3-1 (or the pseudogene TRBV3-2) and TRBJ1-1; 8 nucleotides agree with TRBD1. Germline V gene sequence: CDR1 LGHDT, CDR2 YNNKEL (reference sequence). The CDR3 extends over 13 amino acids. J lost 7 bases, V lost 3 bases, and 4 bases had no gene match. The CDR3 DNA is TGTGCCAGCAGCCATGGGACAGGCTATGAAGCTTTCTTT. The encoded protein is CASSHGTGYEAFF.

CDR3 in DNA: TGTGCCAGCAGCTTAGAATTGGGAACAGACAGGGGTAACTATGGCTACACCTTC. Its translation is CASSLELGTDRGNYGYTF. The chain couples TRBV7-9 to TRBJ1-2; 8 positions match TRBD1. Trimming cost V 1 base and J 1 base; bases outside gene matches: 11. CDR3 length: 18 amino acids. Germline V lookup: CDR1 SEHNR, CDR2 FQNEAQ (reference sequence).

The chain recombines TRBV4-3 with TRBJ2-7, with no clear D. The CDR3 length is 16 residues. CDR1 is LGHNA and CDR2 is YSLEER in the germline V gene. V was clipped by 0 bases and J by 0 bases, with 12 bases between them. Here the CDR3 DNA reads TGCGCCAGCAGCCAAGATCGTAGTCCGAGCTCCTACGAGCAGTACTTC. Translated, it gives CASSQDRSPSSYEQYF.

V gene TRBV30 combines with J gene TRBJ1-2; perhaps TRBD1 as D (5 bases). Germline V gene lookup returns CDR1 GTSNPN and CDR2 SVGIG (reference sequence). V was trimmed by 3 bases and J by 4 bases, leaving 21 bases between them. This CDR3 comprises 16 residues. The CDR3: CAWSPVPGEGTYGYTF. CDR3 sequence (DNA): TGTGCCTGGAGCCCAGTCCCGGGGGAGGGTACCTATGGCTACACCTTC.

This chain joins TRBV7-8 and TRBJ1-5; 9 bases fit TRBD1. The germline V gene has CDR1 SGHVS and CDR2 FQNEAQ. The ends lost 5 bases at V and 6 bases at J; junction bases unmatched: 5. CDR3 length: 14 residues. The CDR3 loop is CASSLGTGSQPQHF. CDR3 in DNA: TGTGCCAGCAGCCTCGGGACAGGGAGTCAGCCCCAGCATTTT.

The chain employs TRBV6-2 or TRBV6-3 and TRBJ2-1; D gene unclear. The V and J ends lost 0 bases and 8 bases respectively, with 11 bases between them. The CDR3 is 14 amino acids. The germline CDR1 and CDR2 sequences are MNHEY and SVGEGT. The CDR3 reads CASSYSEVVDEQFF. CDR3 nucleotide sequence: TGTGCCAGCAGTTACTCGGAAGTTGTCGATGAGCAGTTCTTC.

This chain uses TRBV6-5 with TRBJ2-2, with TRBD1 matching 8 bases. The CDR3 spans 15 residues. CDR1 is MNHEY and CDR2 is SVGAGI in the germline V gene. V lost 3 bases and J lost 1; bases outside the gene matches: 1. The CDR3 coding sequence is TGTGCCAGCAGTTATGGACAGGGGAACACCGGGGAGCTGTTTTTT. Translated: CASSYGQGNTGELFF.

The CDR3 loop is CASSQDWALNEQFF. DNA of the CDR3: TGTGCCAGCAGCCAAGATTGGGCTCTCAATGAGCAGTTCTTC. The chain links TRBV3-1 (or the pseudogene TRBV3-2) to TRBJ2-1; D is unresolved. CDR3 size: 14 residues. CDR1 and CDR2 from the germline V gene are LGHDT and YNNKEL (reference sequence). V was clipped by 0 bases and J by 6 bases, with 9 bases between them.

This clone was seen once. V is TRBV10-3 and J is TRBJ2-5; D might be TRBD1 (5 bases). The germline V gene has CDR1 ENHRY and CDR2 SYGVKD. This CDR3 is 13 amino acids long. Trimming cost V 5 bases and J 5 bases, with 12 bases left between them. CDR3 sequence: CAISQGAVETQYF. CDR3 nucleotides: TGTGCCATCAGTCAGGGTGCAGTTGAGACCCAGTACTTC.

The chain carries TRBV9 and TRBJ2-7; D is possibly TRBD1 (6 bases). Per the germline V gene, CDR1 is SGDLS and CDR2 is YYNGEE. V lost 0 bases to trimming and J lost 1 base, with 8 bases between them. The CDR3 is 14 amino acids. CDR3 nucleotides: TGTGCCAGCAGCGTAGCGGACAGTTCCTACGAGCAGTACTTC. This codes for CASSVADSSYEQYF. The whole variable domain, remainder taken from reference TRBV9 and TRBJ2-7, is DSGVTQTPKHLITATGQRVTLRCSPRSGDLSVYWYQQSLDQGLQFLIQYYNGEERAKGNILERFSAQQFPDLHSELNLSSLELGDSALYFCASSVADSSYEQYFGPGTRLTVT.

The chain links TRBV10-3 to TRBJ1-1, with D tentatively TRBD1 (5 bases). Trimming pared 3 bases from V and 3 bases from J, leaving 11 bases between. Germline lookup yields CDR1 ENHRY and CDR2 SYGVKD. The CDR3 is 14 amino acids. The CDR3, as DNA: TGTGCCATCAGTGACCCGGGACGGTACACTGAAGCTTTCTTT. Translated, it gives CAISDPGRYTEAFF.

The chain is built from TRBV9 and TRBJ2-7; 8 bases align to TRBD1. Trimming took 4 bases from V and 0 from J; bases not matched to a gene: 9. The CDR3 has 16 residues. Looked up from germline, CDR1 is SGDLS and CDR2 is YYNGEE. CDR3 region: CASSPQPGQGSYEQYF. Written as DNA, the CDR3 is TGTGCCAGCAGCCCCCAGCCCGGACAGGGCTCCTACGAGCAGTACTTC.

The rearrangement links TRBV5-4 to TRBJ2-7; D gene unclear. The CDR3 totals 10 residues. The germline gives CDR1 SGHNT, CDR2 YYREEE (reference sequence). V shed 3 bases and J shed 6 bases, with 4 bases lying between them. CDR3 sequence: CASSSLEQYF. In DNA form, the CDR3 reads TGTGCCAGCAGCTCCCTCGAGCAGTACTTC.

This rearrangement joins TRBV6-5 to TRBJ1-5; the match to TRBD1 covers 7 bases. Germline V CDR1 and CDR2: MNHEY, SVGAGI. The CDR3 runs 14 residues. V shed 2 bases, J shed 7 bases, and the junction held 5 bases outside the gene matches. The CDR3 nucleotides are TGTGCCAGCAGTTACGGGACAGCTGGACAGCCCCAGCATTTT. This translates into CASSYGTAGQPQHF.

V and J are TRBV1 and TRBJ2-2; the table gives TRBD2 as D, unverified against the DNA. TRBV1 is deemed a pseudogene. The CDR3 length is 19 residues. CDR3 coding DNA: TGCACCAGCAGCCAGGGTTTACTAGAAGCTGCTAGCAACACCGGGGAGCTGTTTTTT. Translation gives CTSSQGLLEAASNTGELFF.

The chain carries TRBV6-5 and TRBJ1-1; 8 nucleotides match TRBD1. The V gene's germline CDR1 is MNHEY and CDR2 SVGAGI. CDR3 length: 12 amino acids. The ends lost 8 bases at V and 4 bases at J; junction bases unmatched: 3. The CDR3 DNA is TGTGCCAGCCGACAGGGGAGCACTGAAGCTTTCTTT. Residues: CASRQGSTEAFF.

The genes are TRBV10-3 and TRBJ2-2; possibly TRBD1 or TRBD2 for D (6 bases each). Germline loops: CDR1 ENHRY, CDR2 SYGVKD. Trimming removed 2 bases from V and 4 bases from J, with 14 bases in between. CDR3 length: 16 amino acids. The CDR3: CAISEEDRRGTGELFF. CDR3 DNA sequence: TGTGCCATCAGTGAGGAAGACAGGAGGGGCACCGGGGAGCTGTTTTTT.

The CDR3 DNA sequence: TGTGCCAGTAGTATCGGGAGTAGCACAGATACGCAGTATTTT. The encoded protein is CASSIGSSTDTQYF. The chain carries TRBV19 and TRBJ2-3, with a weak D call TRBD2 (6 bases). From germline, CDR1 is LNHDA and CDR2 SQIVND (reference sequence). V was clipped by 3 bases and J by 0 bases, with 7 bases between them. The CDR3 is 14 residues long. Based on the CDR3 plus reference TRBV19 and TRBJ2-3, the full variable domain is DGGITQSPKYLFRKEGQNVTLSCEQNLNHDAMYWYRQDPGQGLRLIYYSQIVNDFQKGDIAEGYSVSREKKESFPLTVTSAQKNPTAFYLCASSIGSSTDTQYFGPGTRLTVL.

The CDR3 DNA reads TGTGCCAGCAGCTTGGACAGGGGAACAGATACGCAGTATTTT. Its protein is CASSLDRGTDTQYF. The chain uses TRBV5-5 and TRBJ2-3, with 7 bases identical to TRBD1. From germline, CDR1 is SGHKS and CDR2 YYEKEE (reference sequence). J was trimmed by 3 bases and V by 0 bases; bases with no gene match: 1. The CDR3 is made up of 14 amino acids.

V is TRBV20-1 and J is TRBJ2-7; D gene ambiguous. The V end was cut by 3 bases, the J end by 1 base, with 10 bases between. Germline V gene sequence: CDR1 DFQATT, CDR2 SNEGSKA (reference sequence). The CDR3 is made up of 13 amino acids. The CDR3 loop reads CSASKVPSYEQYF. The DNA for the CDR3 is TGCAGTGCTAGTAAGGTCCCTTCCTACGAGCAGTACTTC.

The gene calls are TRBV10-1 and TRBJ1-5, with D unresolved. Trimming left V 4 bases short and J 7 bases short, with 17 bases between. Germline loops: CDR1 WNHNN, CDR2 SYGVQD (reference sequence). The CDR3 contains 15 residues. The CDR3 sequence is CASSAGSPKKQPQHF. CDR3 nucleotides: TGCGCCAGCAGTGCGGGATCCCCTAAGAAACAGCCCCAGCATTTT.

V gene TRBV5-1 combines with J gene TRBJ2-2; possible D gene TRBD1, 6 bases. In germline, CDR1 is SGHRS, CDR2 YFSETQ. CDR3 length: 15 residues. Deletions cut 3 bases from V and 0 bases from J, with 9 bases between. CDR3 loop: CASSSGVANTGELFF. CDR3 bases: TGCGCCAGCAGCTCAGGGGTTGCGAACACCGGGGAGCTGTTTTTT.

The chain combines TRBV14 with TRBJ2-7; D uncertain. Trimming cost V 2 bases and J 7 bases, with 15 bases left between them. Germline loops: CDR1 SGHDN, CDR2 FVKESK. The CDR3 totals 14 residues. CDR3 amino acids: CASSQIGLPGEQYF. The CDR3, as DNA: TGTGCCAGCAGCCAAATAGGATTGCCTGGGGAGCAGTACTTC.

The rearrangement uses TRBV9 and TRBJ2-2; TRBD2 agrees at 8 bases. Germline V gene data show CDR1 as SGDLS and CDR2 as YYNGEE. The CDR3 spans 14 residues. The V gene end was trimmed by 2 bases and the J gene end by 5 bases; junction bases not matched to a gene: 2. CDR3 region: CASSVREGTGELFF. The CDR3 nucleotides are TGTGCCAGCAGCGTTCGGGAGGGGACCGGGGAGCTGTTTTTT.

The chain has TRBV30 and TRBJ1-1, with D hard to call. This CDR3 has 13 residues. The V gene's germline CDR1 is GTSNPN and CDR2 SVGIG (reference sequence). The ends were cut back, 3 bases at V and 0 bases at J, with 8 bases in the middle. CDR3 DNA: TGTGCCTGGAGGGTACTAGTGAACACTGAAGCTTTCTTT. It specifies CAWRVLVNTEAFF.